This TCR beta chain was obtained from a study of OX40 agonist ivuxolimab in advanced cancers. Whole-study context: The drug used for patients, ivuxolimab, was an agonistic anti-OX40 (CD134) antibody. Antecedent anti-PD-1, anti-PD-L1 or anti-CTLA-4 therapy was permissible, with around 40% having received some. Overall study findings and caveats: Expanded peripheral T-cell antigen specificity went undetermined. Relative to CD4+, CD8+ T cells held more expanded clones on average.

V dropped 0 bases and J dropped 3 bases, with 13 bases sitting between them. CDR1 SGDLS and CDR2 YYNGEE come from the germline V gene. The CDR3 has 15 amino acids. Method: immunoSEQ multiplex PCR; TCRdb's copy keeps in-frame clones and lacks some. The data hold about 38,000 clones, with about 74% observed a single time. This clone was counted a few times. The antigen remains undetermined. The chain uses TRBV9 and TRBJ2-7; D is perhaps TRBD1 (5 bases). Sequenced material: CD4+ or CD8+ T cells sorted from blood, taken in a trial of the OX40 agonist ivuxolimab. The receptor's source is an adult with an advanced solid tumor such as melanoma, head and neck, liver or kidney cancer. CDR3 nucleotide sequence: TGTGCCAGCAGCGTAGGGCAGGGTACCTACTACGAGCAGTACTTC. Protein product: CASSVGQGTYYEQYF.